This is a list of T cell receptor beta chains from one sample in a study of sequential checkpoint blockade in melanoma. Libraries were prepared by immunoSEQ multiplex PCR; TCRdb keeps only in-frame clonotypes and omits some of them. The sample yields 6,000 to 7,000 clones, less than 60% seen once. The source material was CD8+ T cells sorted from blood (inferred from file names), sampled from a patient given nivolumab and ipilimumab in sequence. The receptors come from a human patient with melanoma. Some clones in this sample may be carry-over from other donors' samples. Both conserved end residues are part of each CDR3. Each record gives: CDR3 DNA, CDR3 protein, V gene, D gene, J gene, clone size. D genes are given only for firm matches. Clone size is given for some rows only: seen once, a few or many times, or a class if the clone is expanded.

CDR3 DNA: TGTGCCAGCAGGAAAGGGGTCAACTACGAGCAGTACTTC
CDR3 protein: CASRKGVNYEQYF
V gene: TRBV11-2
D gene: -
J gene: TRBJ2-7
clone size: -

CDR3 DNA: TGTGCCGGTCGGGCACTAGCTAGCCCTGCAACTAATGAAAAACTGTTTTTT
CDR3 protein: CAGRALASPATNEKLFF
V gene: TRBV19
D gene: -
J gene: TRBJ1-4
clone size: -

CDR3 DNA: TGCGCCAGCAGCTTGGGGACTAGCGGGGAGGGATACGAGCAGTACTTC
CDR3 protein: CASSLGTSGEGYEQYF
V gene: TRBV5-1
D gene: TRBD2
J gene: TRBJ2-7
clone size: -

CDR3 DNA: TGTGCCAGCAGACCGACCGGGGCCTACGAGCAGTACTTC
CDR3 protein: CASRPTGAYEQYF
V gene: TRBV7-6
D gene: -
J gene: TRBJ2-7
clone size: -

CDR3 DNA: TGTGCCAGCAGCCAAAGCGGGGGGATCACCGGGGAGCTGTTTTTT
CDR3 protein: CASSQSGGITGELFF
V gene: TRBV7-2
D gene: TRBD2
J gene: TRBJ2-2
clone size: -

CDR3 DNA: TGCGCCAGCAGCCAAGAGGGCAGAAACACTGAAGCTTTCTTT
CDR3 protein: CASSQEGRNTEAFF
V gene: TRBV4-3
D gene: -
J gene: TRBJ1-1
clone size: -

CDR3 DNA: TGCGCCAGCAGCCCTTGGACAGACGCCTCCTACGAGCAGTACTTC
CDR3 protein: CASSPWTDASYEQYF
V gene: TRBV5-1
D gene: -
J gene: TRBJ2-7
clone size: -

CDR3 DNA: TGCGCCAGCAGTGAAGCAGGGGGCGAGCAGTACTTC
CDR3 protein: CASSEAGGEQYF
V gene: TRBV10-1
D gene: TRBD1
J gene: TRBJ2-7
clone size: -

CDR3 DNA: TGTGCCAGCAGCGCAGGAGCGGGGGGTGTCAATGAGCAGTTCTTC
CDR3 protein: CASSAGAGGVNEQFF
V gene: TRBV7-8
D gene: TRBD2
J gene: TRBJ2-1
clone size: -

CDR3 DNA: TGTGCCAGCAGTGAATTCAGGGTTGGTGAAAAACTGTTTTTT
CDR3 protein: CASSEFRVGEKLFF
V gene: TRBV25-1
D gene: -
J gene: TRBJ1-4
clone size: -

CDR3 DNA: TGTGCCAGCAGTTACTTTTCGACTAGCGGGGGCTACGAGCAGTACTTC
CDR3 protein: CASSYFSTSGGYEQYF
V gene: TRBV9
D gene: TRBD2
J gene: TRBJ2-7
clone size: -

CDR3 DNA: TGTGCCAGCAGTGAGGGACAGGGTCCCGTACCGATCCACTTT
CDR3 protein: CASSEGQGPVPIHF
V gene: TRBV6-1
D gene: TRBD1
J gene: TRBJ1-6
clone size: once

CDR3 DNA: TGTGCCAGTACCCTGGGGGGAGTGGGCACTGAAGCTTTCTTT
CDR3 protein: CASTLGGVGTEAFF
V gene: TRBV19
D gene: -
J gene: TRBJ1-1
clone size: -

CDR3 DNA: TGTGCCAGCAGCGTTGGACAGGGGGCTGTCCACGAGCAGTACTTC
CDR3 protein: CASSVGQGAVHEQYF
V gene: TRBV5-4
D gene: TRBD1
J gene: TRBJ2-7
clone size: -

CDR3 DNA: TGTGCCAGTAGGAGGACAGCCGATAATTCACCCCTCCACTTT
CDR3 protein: CASRRTADNSPLHF
V gene: TRBV19
D gene: -
J gene: TRBJ1-6
clone size: many

CDR3 DNA: TGTGCCAGCAGCGTACAGGGGGCTTCTGAAAAACTGTTTTTT
CDR3 protein: CASSVQGASEKLFF
V gene: TRBV9
D gene: TRBD1
J gene: TRBJ1-4
clone size: few

CDR3 DNA: TGTGCCAGCAGCGTAGGGGGCGATTACGGCTACACCTTC
CDR3 protein: CASSVGGDYGYTF
V gene: TRBV9
D gene: -
J gene: TRBJ1-2
clone size: many

CDR3 DNA: TGTGCCAGCAGCTTAGCGAGCACCGCCTACGAGCAGTACTTC
CDR3 protein: CASSLASTAYEQYF
V gene: TRBV11-2
D gene: -
J gene: TRBJ2-7
clone size: -

CDR3 DNA: TGTGCCAGCAGTTCTGTTGGGGCCACCTATGGCTACACCTTC
CDR3 protein: CASSSVGATYGYTF
V gene: TRBV6-6
D gene: -
J gene: TRBJ1-2
clone size: few

CDR3 DNA: TGTGCCAGCAGCCCATCCGGCGGCTACGAGCAGTACTTC
CDR3 protein: CASSPSGGYEQYF
V gene: TRBV5-4
D gene: -
J gene: TRBJ2-7
clone size: medium-sized

CDR3 DNA: TGTGCCAGCAGTGAAAGGGAGGGGCGCTACGAGCAGTACTTC
CDR3 protein: CASSEREGRYEQYF
V gene: TRBV6-1
D gene: TRBD2
J gene: TRBJ2-7
clone size: few

CDR3 DNA: TGCGCCAGCAGCCAAGTGCAGGGGGCCGGTACTGAAGCTTTCTTT
CDR3 protein: CASSQVQGAGTEAFF
V gene: TRBV4-3
D gene: TRBD1
J gene: TRBJ1-1
clone size: -

CDR3 DNA: TGCGCCAGCAGCTTGGGACAGGGTTCCTACGAGCAGTACTTC
CDR3 protein: CASSLGQGSYEQYF
V gene: TRBV5-1
D gene: TRBD1
J gene: TRBJ2-7
clone size: -

CDR3 DNA: TGTGCCAGTAGTATGGGGGGACTTGAAAAACTGTTTTTT
CDR3 protein: CASSMGGLEKLFF
V gene: TRBV19
D gene: -
J gene: TRBJ1-4
clone size: -

CDR3 DNA: TGTGCCAGCAGTGAAATGACAGGGCGTCGTCACTCCTACGAGCAGTACTTC
CDR3 protein: CASSEMTGRRHSYEQYF
V gene: TRBV6-4
D gene: TRBD1
J gene: TRBJ2-7
clone size: -

CDR3 DNA: TGTGCCAGCAGCTTGGGGACAGTTGACTCTGGAAACACCATATATTTT
CDR3 protein: CASSLGTVDSGNTIYF
V gene: TRBV5-4
D gene: -
J gene: TRBJ1-3
clone size: -

CDR3 DNA: TGTGCCAGCAGCTTAGGACAGGGGGATGTCTATGGCTACACCTTC
CDR3 protein: CASSLGQGDVYGYTF
V gene: TRBV13
D gene: TRBD1
J gene: TRBJ1-2
clone size: -

CDR3 DNA: TGTGCCAGCAGCAAAATCCGGGTTGGGCATTTT
CDR3 protein: CASSKIRVGHF
V gene: TRBV21-1
D gene: -
J gene: TRBJ1-5
clone size: -

CDR3 DNA: TGTGCCAGCAGTGTAGGGACAGACTACGAGCAGTACTTC
CDR3 protein: CASSVGTDYEQYF
V gene: TRBV25-1
D gene: TRBD1
J gene: TRBJ2-7
clone size: -

CDR3 DNA: TGTGCCAGTAGTTGGGGGGGCGCCGGGCAGCCCCAGCATTTT
CDR3 protein: CASSWGGAGQPQHF
V gene: TRBV19
D gene: -
J gene: TRBJ1-5
clone size: -

CDR3 DNA: TGCGCCAGCAGTGAGTCCAGGGAAGCTTTCTTT
CDR3 protein: CASSESREAFF
V gene: TRBV10-2
D gene: -
J gene: TRBJ1-1
clone size: -

CDR3 DNA: TGTGCCAGCAGCGTAGGTCGGAACACTGAAGCTTTCTTT
CDR3 protein: CASSVGRNTEAFF
V gene: TRBV9
D gene: -
J gene: TRBJ1-1
clone size: -

CDR3 DNA: TGTGCCATCCAGCGTCGCTCTGGGGCCAACGTCCTGACTTTC
CDR3 protein: CAIQRRSGANVLTF
V gene: TRBV2
D gene: -
J gene: TRBJ2-6
clone size: -

CDR3 DNA: TGTGCCAGCAGCTGGTCCGACCGGGACTATGGCTACACCTTC
CDR3 protein: CASSWSDRDYGYTF
V gene: TRBV7-9
D gene: -
J gene: TRBJ1-2
clone size: many

CDR3 DNA: TGTGCCAGCAGCTACGGGACAGACTATGGCTACACCTTC
CDR3 protein: CASSYGTDYGYTF
V gene: TRBV5-6
D gene: TRBD1
J gene: TRBJ1-2
clone size: -

CDR3 DNA: TGTGCCACCAGCAGAGATCCACAGGGTGACAAATACGAGCAGTACTTC
CDR3 protein: CATSRDPQGDKYEQYF
V gene: TRBV15
D gene: -
J gene: TRBJ2-7
clone size: -

CDR3 DNA: TGTGCCAGCAGCCAACCCCCCCGGGGAGCCTACGAGCAGTACTTC
CDR3 protein: CASSQPPRGAYEQYF
V gene: TRBV4-2
D gene: -
J gene: TRBJ2-7
clone size: few

CDR3 DNA: TGCGCCAGCAGCAAAGGGACAGGGCGGCGTGAGCAGTACTTC
CDR3 protein: CASSKGTGRREQYF
V gene: TRBV5-1
D gene: TRBD1
J gene: TRBJ2-7
clone size: -

CDR3 DNA: TGTGCCAGCAGCTTAGCTGCCACAGCCTACGAGCAGTACTTC
CDR3 protein: CASSLAATAYEQYF
V gene: TRBV7-4
D gene: -
J gene: TRBJ2-7
clone size: few

CDR3 DNA: TGTGCCAGCAGTCCCGGGGGCTACGAGCAGTACTTC
CDR3 protein: CASSPGGYEQYF
V gene: TRBV28
D gene: -
J gene: TRBJ2-7
clone size: -

CDR3 DNA: TGTGCCAGCAGCACCGGGACAGCTTACTATGGCTACACCTTC
CDR3 protein: CASSTGTAYYGYTF
V gene: TRBV5-6
D gene: TRBD1
J gene: TRBJ1-2
clone size: -

CDR3 DNA: TGTGCCAGCTTGGACCGAACATCGGGGAAAGGCTACACCTTC
CDR3 protein: CASLDRTSGKGYTF
V gene: TRBV2
D gene: -
J gene: TRBJ1-2
clone size: -

CDR3 DNA: TGTGCCAGCAGCCCATTCCCCAGTGGCAATGAGCAGTTCTTC
CDR3 protein: CASSPFPSGNEQFF
V gene: TRBV11-2
D gene: -
J gene: TRBJ2-1
clone size: -

CDR3 DNA: TGTGCCAGCAGTTCTCAGGGGGGGAACACTGAAGCTTTCTTT
CDR3 protein: CASSSQGGNTEAFF
V gene: TRBV27
D gene: TRBD1
J gene: TRBJ1-1
clone size: -

CDR3 DNA: TGTGCCAGCAGCTTAAAACGGGGGTCTACTAATGAAAAACTGTTTTTT
CDR3 protein: CASSLKRGSTNEKLFF
V gene: TRBV7-8
D gene: -
J gene: TRBJ1-4
clone size: -

CDR3 DNA: TGTGCCAGCAGCTTAACAGGGGCGGGGGATGGCTACACCTTC
CDR3 protein: CASSLTGAGDGYTF
V gene: TRBV7-3
D gene: -
J gene: TRBJ1-2
clone size: once

CDR3 DNA: TGTGCCAGCAGCTTGAGAGGGAATGAAGCTTTCTTT
CDR3 protein: CASSLRGNEAFF
V gene: TRBV11-2
D gene: -
J gene: TRBJ1-1
clone size: medium-sized

CDR3 DNA: TGTGCCAGCAGCCGCGCAGGCGGGGATCCGAGGGAGCAGTACTTC
CDR3 protein: CASSRAGGDPREQYF
V gene: TRBV6-5
D gene: -
J gene: TRBJ2-5
clone size: -